The 9 T cell receptor beta chains presented below share a single source sample, sequenced in a study of molecular identifiers for immune sequencing clone quantification. TCRdb reanalysed the PCR reads using MiXCR and keeps one entry per CDR3 protein. The data show about 97,000 distinct CDR3 sequences, with under 40% seen just once and about 9.1% held by the top ten. The material sequenced was naive CD8+ T cells from blood, with Jurkat cell RNA spiked in. Subset here: FACS-sorted CD8+CD4-CCR7+CD45RA+ naive T cells. The receptors here all came from a human donor in good health. Some libraries in this study had Jurkat cell RNA spiked in.

Comments on this clonotype: This may come from a read error, since a much larger clone is one base off. The chain links TRBV12-3 or TRBV12-4 to TRBJ2-3; no reliable D call. The CDR3 is made up of 14 amino acids. Here the CDR3 DNA reads TGTGCCGGCAGTTTCGGGTACCGCACAGATACGCAGTATTTT. Translation gives CAGSFGYRTDTQYF.

This clonotype was recorded only once. V is TRBV3-1 and J is TRBJ2-1, with 7 bases lining up with TRBD2. Per the germline V gene, CDR1 is LGHDT and CDR2 is YNNKEL (reference sequence). V dropped 3 bases and J dropped 5; count of bases not matched to a gene: 7. The CDR3 is made up of 15 amino acids. CDR3 nucleotide sequence: TGTGCCAGCAGCCAGACGCTAGCGGCCAACAATGAGCAGTTCTTC. Residues: CASSQTLAANNEQFF.

A note on this clonotype: Relative to the germline gene, one junction end is altered; a read error may explain this. The rearrangement links TRBV9 to TRBJ2-2; possible D gene TRBD2, 6 bases. The CDR3 loop spans 14 amino acids. CDR1 and CDR2 from the germline V gene are SGDLS and YYNGEE. For the CDR3, the DNA is TGTGCCGGCAGCGCCTGGACTACTTCCGGGGAGCTGTTTTTT. It specifies CAGSAWTTSGELFF.

Details on this clonotype: This sequence may be a read error, since a much larger clone differs from it by one base. The rearrangement links TRBV6-1 to TRBJ2-3; D may be TRBD2 (6 bases). CDR3 length: 11 residues. Germline CDR1 and CDR2: MNHNS and SASEGT. V was trimmed by 6 bases and J by 8 bases, leaving 9 bases between them. The CDR3 DNA follows: TGTGCCAGCAGGGGGGGTGGTACGCAGTATTTT. Residues: CASRGGGTQYF.

The genes are TRBV12-3 or TRBV12-4 and TRBJ2-5, with TRBD2 matching 12 bases. V was pared by 5 bases and J by 5 bases, with 9 bases of the junction left unmatched. The CDR3 extends over 16 amino acids. CDR3 residues: CASSVLAGGPSETQYF. The CDR3 DNA reads TGTGCCAGCAGTGTCCTAGCGGGAGGGCCTAGTGAGACCCAGTACTTC.

A word on this clonotype: The junction departs from germline at one end; a sequencing error may be responsible. The rearrangement links TRBV5-3 to TRBJ1-5, with 11 bases fitting TRBD1. Being an ORF, TRBV5-3 has a function that is uncertain. The CDR3 contains 17 residues. Here the CDR3 DNA reads TGTGCCAGCAGCTTGGTCCCGGGACAGGGGGAGAATCAGCCCCAGCATTTT. This encodes CASSLVPGQGENQPQHF.

This clonotype was recorded once. This may stem from a read error, because a much larger clone lies one nucleotide away. The conserved closing phenylalanine or tryptophan is absent in this CDR3, likely reflecting a read error. The chain employs TRBV7-7 and TRBJ2-3, with D uncertain. The CDR3 is 14 residues long. The ends were cut back, 3 bases at V and 4 bases at J, with 11 bases in the middle. In germline, CDR1 is SSHAT, CDR2 FNYEAQ (reference sequence). CDR3 coding DNA: TGTGCCAGCAGCTTCAGAACTCCAGCAGATACGCAGTATTTA. The encoded protein is CASSFRTPADTQYL.

In this sample, this clonotype turned up many times. The chain joins TRBV21-1 to TRBJ1-5; the table's D gene call, TRBD1, was not cross checked with the DNA. TRBV21-1 is noted as a pseudogene. The CDR3 loop spans 15 amino acids. DNA for the CDR3: TGTGCCACCCCTGTGAGGCAGATTAGGACTCAGCCCCAGCATTTT. It is translated as CATPVRQIRTQPQHF.

CDR3 protein: CASSTPRDRGRLSNQPQHF. As DNA, the CDR3 is TGTGCCAGTAGTACTCCCCGGGACAGGGGCCGGTTGAGCAATCAGCCCCAGCATTTT. The rearrangement joins TRBV19 to TRBJ1-5, with 10 bases aligning to TRBD1. This CDR3 comprises 19 residues. Germline V gene lookup returns CDR1 LNHDA and CDR2 SQIVND (reference sequence). Losses at the gene ends were 4 bases for V and 1 base for J; bases not matched to a gene: 13.